A single sample is the source of the 6 T cell receptor beta chains below, sequenced in a study of cytomegalovirus exposure and HLA in healthy donors. Produced via immunoSEQ multiplex PCR; TCRdb's table is partial and in-frame only. This table has under 140,000 clones, around nine tenths appearing once. The sequenced sample consisted of PBMCs. These receptors all stem from a woman between 25 and 40 years old in good health and CMV-seropositive.

CDR3 nucleotide sequence: TGTGCCAGCAGCGCACGACTGTACAATGAGCAGTTCTTC. This translates into CASSARLYNEQFF. This chain joins TRBV7-2 and TRBJ2-1; D gene ambiguous. The CDR3 loop spans 13 amino acids. Trimming left V 5 bases short and J 4 bases short, with 9 bases between. Germline V CDR1 and CDR2: SGHTA, FQGNSA.

V and J are TRBV7-9 and TRBJ2-7; D is ambiguous. Deletions cut 3 bases from V and 6 bases from J, with 12 bases between. This CDR3 contains 13 residues. Per the germline V gene, CDR1 is SEHNR and CDR2 is FQNEAQ (reference sequence). The CDR3 protein is CASSLGAVAEQYF. The CDR3 coding sequence is TGTGCCAGCAGCTTGGGTGCGGTAGCCGAGCAGTACTTC. Together with reference TRBV7-9 and TRBJ2-7, the CDR3 gives the full variable domain: DTGVSQNPRHKITKRGQNVTFRCDPISEHNRLYWYRQTLGQGPEFLTYFQNEAQLEKSRLLSDRFSAERPKGSFSTLEIQRTEQGDSAMYLCASSLGAVAEQYFGPGTRLTVT.

This rearrangement joins TRBV2 to TRBJ1-3; 7 bases match TRBD1. Germline V gives CDR1 SNHLY, CDR2 FYNNEI. This CDR3 region has 12 residues. J was trimmed by 8 bases and V by 7 bases; bases with no gene match: 5. CDR3 region: CASKAGGYTIYF. CDR3 nucleotide sequence: TGTGCCAGCAAAGCAGGGGGATACACCATATATTTT.

The V call is TRBV9, the J call TRBJ2-6; D remains ambiguous. The CDR3 is 14 residues long. V was pared by 4 bases and J by 2 bases, with 7 bases between. Germline V gene lookup returns CDR1 SGDLS and CDR2 YYNGEE. DNA of the CDR3: TGTGCCAGCAGCCCTTCAGCTGGGGCCAACGTCCTGACTTTC. Translation: CASSPSAGANVLTF.

This sequence joins TRBV11-2 and TRBJ2-4; D gene ambiguous. The CDR3 consists of 15 residues. Germline lookup yields CDR1 SGHAT and CDR2 FQNNGV. V gave up 4 bases and J gave up 0 bases, with 10 bases separating them. The CDR3, as DNA: TGTGCCAGCAGCTCGCTGCGACTAGCCAAAAACATTCAGTACTTC. The encoded protein is CASSSLRLAKNIQYF. The full variable domain, completed using reference TRBV11-2 and TRBJ2-4, is EAGVAQSPRYKIIEKRQSVAFWCNPISGHATLYWYQQILGQGPKLLIQFQNNGVVDDSQLPKDRFSAERLKGVDSTLKIQPAKLEDSAVYLCASSSLRLAKNIQYFGAGTRLSVL.

The V gene is TRBV2, the J gene TRBJ1-1; perhaps TRBD1 as D (5 bases). Germline assignment: CDR1 SNHLY and CDR2 FYNNEI. Trimming removed 0 bases at V and 4 bases at J, with 12 bases between. The CDR3 length is 15 residues. CDR3 DNA sequence: TGTGCCAGCAGTGAAGCGCTAGGGGCTCTCACTGAAGCTTTCTTT. This translates into CASSEALGALTEAFF. The entire variable domain, with the rest obtained from reference TRBV2 and TRBJ1-1, is as follows: EPEVTQTPSHQVTQMGQEVILRCVPISNHLYFYWYRQILGQKVEFLVSFYNNEISEKSEIFDDQFSVERPDGSNFTLKIRSTKLEDSAMYFCASSEALGALTEAFFGQGTRLTVV.